This is a list of T cell receptor beta chains from one sample in a study of vaccination and CD4 T cells after COVID-19. Their specific antigens are unknown. TCRdb re-analysed the PCR reads in MiXCR, keeping a single row per CDR3 protein. The sample includes approximately 11,000 distinct CDR3 sequences, under 35% of them seen just once. Sequenced sample: CD4+ T cells from blood, cultured in vitro. The receptor source for this set is a human donor in good health. The CDR3 runs from the conserved cysteine through the conserved F or W. Each record gives: V gene, J gene, D gene, clone size, CDR3 DNA, CDR3 protein. The D gene is left open where the match is weak. The size entry is marked missing in some rows and otherwise reads once, few, many or a size class.

TRBV10-3	TRBJ2-7	.	.	TGTGCCATCAGTGCCTTGATTCAGAGGGACTCCTACGAGCAGTACTTC	CAISALIQRDSYEQYF
TRBV6-2/TRBV6-3	TRBJ1-5	TRBD1	.	TGTGCCAGCAGCAGAGGACAGGGGGGAAGCAATCAGCCCCAGCATTTT	CASSRGQGGSNQPQHF
TRBV20-1	TRBJ2-2	TRBD1	few	TGCAGTGCCCGGACAGGGGGAAACACCGGGGAGCTGTTTTTT	CSARTGGNTGELFF
TRBV11-3	TRBJ1-3	.	.	TGTGCCAGCAGCTTCAGCACTGGAAACACCATATATTTT	CASSFSTGNTIYF
TRBV7-3	TRBJ1-1	.	.	TGTGCCAGCAGCCCGACAGGAGGCGACACTGAAGCTTTCTTT	CASSPTGGDTEAFF
TRBV6-1	TRBJ2-7	.	few	TGTGCCAGCAGATCCCTTTGGGGGAATGTCTACGAGCAGTACTTC	CASRSLWGNVYEQYF
TRBV2	TRBJ2-5	.	.	TGTGCCAGCAGAAACCAGGGAGAGACCCAGTACTTC	CASRNQGETQYF
TRBV24-1	TRBJ2-5	TRBD1	few	TGTGCCACCAGTGAGCCAGCCGGGACAGGGGACCAAGAGACCCAGTACTTC	CATSEPAGTGDQETQYF
TRBV20-1	TRBJ2-7	.	few	TGCAGTGCTACCGGGGACCGCTCCTACGAGCAGTACTTC	CSATGDRSYEQYF
TRBV5-1	TRBJ1-2	.	.	TGCGCCAGCAGCCCGAGCGGAGGGACCTATGGCTACACCTTC	CASSPSGGTYGYTF
TRBV18	TRBJ2-5	.	.	TGTGCCAGCTCATCAGAGACCCAGTACTTC	CASSSETQYF
TRBV5-5	TRBJ2-5	.	.	TGTGCCAGCAGCTTGGAAGGTCGAGGCGAGACCCAGTACTTC	CASSLEGRGETQYF
TRBV19	TRBJ2-2	.	.	.	CASKERGLRAGELFF
TRBV20-1	TRBJ2-7	TRBD2	.	TGCAGTGCTCGCCCAGCGGGAGGCTGGTACGAGCAGTACTTC	CSARPAGGWYEQYF
TRBV2	TRBJ2-5	.	.	TGTGCCAGCAGTGTTAGGGAGACCCAGTACTTC	CASSVRETQYF
TRBV5-1	TRBJ2-7	TRBD1	few	TGCGCCAGCAGCTTGAGTGGGACAGGGGGATACGAGCAGTACTTC	CASSLSGTGGYEQYF
TRBV28	TRBJ1-1	TRBD1	.	TGTGCCTACAAGACAGGGGGGAATACTGAAGCTTTCTTT	CAYKTGGNTEAFF
TRBV10-3	TRBJ2-7	TRBD1	few	TGTGCCATCAGTGAGTTGGTTGGGACAGGGATCGAGCAGTACTTC	CAISELVGTGIEQYF
TRBV24-1	TRBJ1-1	.	few	TGTGCCACCAGAGGGACTAACACTGAAGCTTTCTTT	CATRGTNTEAFF
TRBV20-1	TRBJ2-1	TRBD2	few	TGCAGTTGCGAGCGGGAGAGGAATGAGCAGTTCTTC	CSCERERNEQFF
TRBV6-1	TRBJ2-1	.	few	TGTGCCAGCAGTGAAGCTCCAGGGGGGTGGAATGAGCAGTTCTTC	CASSEAPGGWNEQFF
TRBV5-1	TRBJ2-5	TRBD2	.	TGCGCCAGCAGCTTGATGGGGAGGGCGGAGACCCAGTACTTC	CASSLMGRAETQYF
TRBV30	TRBJ1-6	.	.	TGTGCCTGGAGTGTACCCCAGAATTCACCCCTCCACTTT	CAWSVPQNSPLHF
TRBV5-1	TRBJ2-1	TRBD2	.	TGCGCCAGCAGCTTGGGACTAGCGGGAGGCGATGAGCAGTTCTTC	CASSLGLAGGDEQFF
TRBV30	TRBJ2-6	.	few	TGTGCCTGGAAAGGGATAGGGGCCAACGTCCTGACTTTC	CAWKGIGANVLTF
TRBV7-9	TRBJ2-7	TRBD2	few	TGTGCCAGCAGCTTTCCCGGGGGGGCTTACTACGAGCAGTACTTC	CASSFPGGAYYEQYF
TRBV30	TRBJ2-2	.	.	TGTGCCTGGAGACTCGGACCGAACACCGGGGAGCTGTTTTTT	CAWRLGPNTGELFF
TRBV7-8	TRBJ2-7	TRBD2	few	TGTGCCAGCAGCTTAGTGGCTAGCGGGAGCGAGCAGTACTTC	CASSLVASGSEQYF
TRBV10-3	TRBJ2-1	.	.	TGTGCCATTCCGGGACGGAACAATGAGCAGTTCTTC	CAIPGRNNEQFF
TRBV20-1	TRBJ2-5	TRBD2	.	TGCAGTGCTAGAGATCAGCGCGGGAGGCTGGGAGAGACCCAGTACTTC	CSARDQRGRLGETQYF
TRBV7-6	TRBJ2-1	TRBD1	few	TGTGCCAGCAGCTTACTCCCCGGACAGGGGGCCTACAATGAGCAGTTCTTC	CASSLLPGQGAYNEQFF
TRBV12-3/TRBV12-4	TRBJ1-2	.	.	TGTGCCAGCAGTCCATCGGACGGATATGGCTACACCTTC	CASSPSDGYGYTF
TRBV6-1	TRBJ2-1	TRBD2	few	TGTGCCAGCAGCCCCTCGGCGGGAGGGGGTGAGCAGTTCTTC	CASSPSAGGGEQFF
TRBV4-1	TRBJ2-7	.	.	TGCGCCAGCAGCCAAGGCCGGACATTAAGCTCCTACGAGCAGTACTTC	CASSQGRTLSSYEQYF
TRBV7-9	TRBJ1-1	TRBD1	medium-sized	TGTGCCAGCAGCTCACAGACAGGGTTGGCTTTCTTT	CASSSQTGLAFF
TRBV27	TRBJ2-5	.	few	TGTGCCAGCAGTTTCCGAATTATAGGACAGAATCAAGAGACCCAGTACTTC	CASSFRIIGQNQETQYF
TRBV7-9	TRBJ2-2	TRBD1	.	TGTGCCAGCAGCCCACAGGGGGCGCACACCGGGGAGCTGTTTTTT	CASSPQGAHTGELFF
TRBV6-4	TRBJ2-1	.	.	TGTGCCAGCCCCGGTCGGGGCTGGGATTACAATGAGCAGTTCTTC	CASPGRGWDYNEQFF
TRBV6-2/TRBV6-3	TRBJ1-2	TRBD1	medium-sized	TGTGCCAGCAGTCTACAGGGGGCCTATGGCTACACCTTC	CASSLQGAYGYTF
TRBV19	TRBJ1-5	TRBD1	few	TGTGCCAGTAGTACCCGACAGGGAAGAGGACAGCCCCAGCATTTT	CASSTRQGRGQPQHF
TRBV29-1	TRBJ2-7	.	.	TGCAGCGTTGAAGTGTCTAGTCGGACCTACGAGCAGTACTTC	CSVEVSSRTYEQYF
TRBV7-9	TRBJ2-1	.	few	TGTGCCAGCAGCTTAGCGCACGAGCAGTTCTTC	CASSLAHEQFF
TRBV4-3	TRBJ2-2	.	.	TGCGCCAGCAGCCAAGATGGGGGGAATCCCGGGGAGCTGTTTTTT	CASSQDGGNPGELFF
TRBV6-2/TRBV6-3	TRBJ1-5	.	few	TGTGCCGTCGCCCCCTGGTCAGGGGCGCTGGGGGAGAGCAATCAGCCCCAGCATTTT	CAVAPWSGALGESNQPQHF
TRBV11-3	TRBJ2-3	.	.	TGTGCCAGCAGCTTCAGGGCCGGAGATACGCAGTATTTT	CASSFRAGDTQYF
TRBV7-3	TRBJ2-7	TRBD1	few	TGTGCCAGCAGCCGGACAGGGGCAAGCTCCTACGAGCAGTACTTC	CASSRTGASSYEQYF
TRBV6-1	TRBJ2-7	TRBD2	few	TGTGCCAGCAGTGCCCTAGCGGGAAGTAGGGCCTACGAGCAGTACTTC	CASSALAGSRAYEQYF
TRBV27	TRBJ1-1	.	medium-sized	TGTGCCAGCAGATCCGCCGAGGACAGCAAAGAAGCTTTCTTT	CASRSAEDSKEAFF
TRBV18	TRBJ2-3	TRBD2	.	TGTGCCAGCTCACCAACGCTAGCGGCTACCACAGATACGCAGTATTTT	CASSPTLAATTDTQYF
TRBV27	TRBJ2-4	TRBD1	few	TGTGCCAGCAGTCGGGGACAGACCGCGGACATTCAGTACTTC	CASSRGQTADIQYF
TRBV6-4	TRBJ2-7	.	.	TGTGCCAGCTGCCAGAGCTCCTACGAGCAGTACTTC	CASCQSSYEQYF
TRBV20-1	TRBJ2-1	TRBD2	.	TGCAGTGCTAAAGTAGCGGGAGGTTACAATGAGCAGTTCTTC	CSAKVAGGYNEQFF
TRBV28	TRBJ1-5	.	.	TGTGCCAGCAGACCCGAGTCGCGGTGGGCCGGGAGGGCACAGCCCCAGCATTTT	CASRPESRWAGRAQPQHF
TRBV5-4	TRBJ2-6	.	.	TGTGCCAGCGGACCGCAAGTCTCTGGGGCCAACGTCCTGACTTTC	CASGPQVSGANVLTF
TRBV10-3	TRBJ1-2	.	.	TGTGCCACCGAACCGGGCCCGGGGGTAGGCTATGAGGGCTACACCTTC	CATEPGPGVGYEGYTF
TRBV6-1	TRBJ2-5	TRBD2	few	TGTGCCAGCAGTGAAGCGTCTTACGGGAGGGGGACCCAGTACTTC	CASSEASYGRGTQYF
TRBV20-1	TRBJ1-1	.	few	TGCAGTGCTAGTACCGCAAGGAACACTGAAGCTTTCTTT	CSASTARNTEAFF